This T cell receptor (beta chain) was found in a study of monozygotic twins with inflammatory bowel disease. TCRdb reprocessed the 5' RACE reads and stores each CDR3 protein as one record, lacking DNA. This table lists over 150,000 distinct CDR3 sequences. The CDR3 sequence is 17 residues long. This sequence joins TRBV12-3 or TRBV12-4 and TRBJ2-5; TCRdb lists TRBD2, though no DNA is available to test this call. The receptor's source is a human donor with ulcerative colitis or Crohn's disease, or a healthy co-twin of an affected twin (not recorded which). Sequences were obtained from blood. This CDR3 reads CASSFFPGLAGVETQYF.